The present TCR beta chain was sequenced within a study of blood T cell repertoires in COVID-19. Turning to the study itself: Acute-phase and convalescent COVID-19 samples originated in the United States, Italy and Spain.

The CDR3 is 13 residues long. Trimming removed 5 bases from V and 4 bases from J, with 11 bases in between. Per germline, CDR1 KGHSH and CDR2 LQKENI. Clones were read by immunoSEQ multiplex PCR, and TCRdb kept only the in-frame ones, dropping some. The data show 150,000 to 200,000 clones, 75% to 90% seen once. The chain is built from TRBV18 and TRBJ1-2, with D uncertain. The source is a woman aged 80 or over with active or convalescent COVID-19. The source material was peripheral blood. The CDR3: CASSSQSSYGYTF. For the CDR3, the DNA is TGTGCCAGCTCATCACAATCTTCCTATGGCTACACCTTC.